Shown below are 26 T cell receptor beta chains from a single sample sequenced in a study of blood T cell repertoires in COVID-19. The method was immunoSEQ multiplex PCR; TCRdb's version includes in-frame clones alone and lacks a portion of them. This sample yields about 270,000 clones, of which 65% to 85% are seen a single time; over 1.3% belongs to the top ten. Input material: peripheral blood. The receptor source for this set is a human donor with COVID-19, enrolled during active disease. The donor label of this sample is uncertain.

V gene TRBV12-3 or TRBV12-4 combines with J gene TRBJ1-1, with D uncertain. The CDR3 contains 13 residues. V shed 7 bases and J shed 7 bases, with 16 bases lying between them. In DNA form, the CDR3 reads TGTGCCAGCACTAGAACTCGCGAGGGTGAAGCTTTCTTT. Amino acid sequence: CASTRTREGEAFF.

The chain recombines TRBV11-2 with TRBJ2-5; 10 nucleotides line up with TRBD1. CDR1 and CDR2 (germline): SGHAT, FQNNGV. The CDR3 loop spans 15 amino acids. Germline trimming cut 6 bases from V and 2 bases from J; bases unmatched to any gene: 6. The CDR3 DNA reads as TGTGCCAGCAGGCAACCGGGACAGGGGCAAGAGACCCAGTACTTC. Its protein is CASRQPGQGQETQYF.

This chain links TRBV11-3 with TRBJ2-1; 9 nucleotides line up with TRBD2. This CDR3 comprises 16 residues. The V segment lost 3 bases and the J segment 3 bases; nucleotides outside the gene matches: 6. The germline V gene has CDR1 SGHNT and CDR2 YENEEA. The CDR3 DNA reads as TGTGCCAGCAGCTTTGGGGGTAGCGGGAGCTACAATGAGCAGTTCTTC. This sequence encodes CASSFGGSGSYNEQFF.

The rearrangement joins TRBV9 to TRBJ2-7; 8 nucleotides line up with TRBD1. The CDR3 is 17 residues long. Germline CDR1 is SGDLS and CDR2 is YYNGEE. V trimming: 0 bases; J trimming: 5 bases; junction bases outside the gene matches: 13. CDR3 amino acids: CASSVGPRDRGRDEQYF. CDR3 sequence (DNA): TGTGCCAGCAGCGTAGGTCCCCGAGACAGGGGCCGAGACGAGCAGTACTTC.

V and J are TRBV12-3 or TRBV12-4 and TRBJ1-1; D is uncertain. V was clipped by 6 bases and J by 12 bases, with 14 bases between them. CDR3 size: 11 residues. The CDR3 region is CASRRALVTFF. The CDR3 DNA is TGTGCCAGCAGGCGGGCCCTGGTGACTTTCTTT.

This clone has at least ten counts. The chain couples TRBV28 to TRBJ1-2; D is unresolved. Germline values: CDR1 MDHEN, CDR2 SYDVKM. Trimming removed 4 bases from V and 4 bases from J, with 19 bases in between. The CDR3 is 16 amino acids. CDR3 loop: CASSYGSSVSGYGYTF. CDR3 coding DNA: TGTGCCAGCAGTTACGGATCCAGTGTTTCGGGCTATGGCTACACCTTC.

In its sample, this clone was seen a few times. V and J are TRBV30 and TRBJ2-7, with D possibly being TRBD2 (6 bases). Trimming pared 4 bases from V and 7 bases from J, leaving 23 bases between. This CDR3 has 15 amino acids. Germline V gene sequence: CDR1 GTSNPN, CDR2 SVGIG (reference sequence). CDR3 sequence (DNA): TGTGCCTGGACCGCGACCTGGGCAGGGACTGAGGAGCAGTACTTC. Amino acids: CAWTATWAGTEEQYF.

The chain has TRBV27 and TRBJ1-4; no firm D call. The CDR3 is 15 amino acids. The germline V and J ends were trimmed by 7 bases and 3 bases, with 15 bases remaining between them. Germline V gives CDR1 MNHEY, CDR2 SMNVEV (reference sequence). CDR3 in DNA: TGTGCCAGCAATATAAATGGGAGAGCTAATGAAAAACTGTTTTTT. Amino acids: CASNINGRANEKLFF.

The rearrangement links TRBV5-1 to TRBJ1-4; TRBD1 matches at 8 bases. Germline V gives CDR1 SGHRS, CDR2 YFSETQ. The V gene end was trimmed by 8 bases and the J gene end by 8 bases; junction bases not matched to a gene: 11. CDR3 length: 14 amino acids. This chain's CDR3 is CASTISGGDEKLFF. The CDR3 DNA follows: TGCGCCAGTACCATTTCAGGGGGCGACGAAAAACTGTTTTTT.

The rearrangement links TRBV6-4 to TRBJ2-7; TRBD2 agrees at 10 bases. The CDR3 extends over 15 amino acids. V lost 7 bases to trimming and J lost 6 bases; unmatched junction nucleotides: 12. Germline V gives CDR1 MRHNA, CDR2 SNTAGT. In DNA form, the CDR3 reads TGTGCCAGCACCCCCTCCACAGCGGGAGGGCTCGAGCAGTACTTC. Its translation is CASTPSTAGGLEQYF.

The chain uses TRBV10-2 and TRBJ2-1, with a tentative D call TRBD1 (5 bases). V gave up 8 bases and J gave up 8 bases, with 13 bases separating them. The CDR3 spans 12 residues. In germline, CDR1 is WSHSY, CDR2 SAAADI. The chain's CDR3 is CASSYKGDEQFF. CDR3 DNA sequence: TGCGCCAGCTCCTATAAAGGGGATGAGCAGTTCTTC.

V gene TRBV5-1 combines with J gene TRBJ2-5; 10 bases match TRBD2. The CDR3 totals 14 residues. Trimming at V came to 5 bases and at J to 4 bases, leaving 5 bases not matched to a gene. The germline V gene encodes CDR1 SGHRS and CDR2 YFSETQ. The CDR3: CASSSSGRGETQYF. CDR3 nucleotides: TGCGCCAGCAGTTCCAGCGGGAGGGGAGAGACCCAGTACTTC.

The chain uses TRBV19 and TRBJ2-5, with a tentative D call TRBD1 (6 bases). V shed 5 bases and J shed 2 bases, with 12 bases lying between them. Looked up from germline, CDR1 is LNHDA and CDR2 is SQIVND (reference sequence). The CDR3 length is 14 residues. Here the CDR3 reads CASSPGQLQETQYF. CDR3 nucleotides: TGTGCCAGTAGTCCGGGACAACTACAAGAGACCCAGTACTTC.

The CDR3 region is CASSLGDEQYF. The CDR3 nucleotides read TGTGCCAGCAGTTTGGGAGACGAGCAGTACTTC. The chain links TRBV27 to TRBJ2-7; TRBD2 might be the D (5 bases). CDR3 size: 11 residues. Germline values: CDR1 MNHEY, CDR2 SMNVEV (reference sequence). Trimming stripped 3 bases from V and 5 bases from J, with 5 bases between.

CDR3 DNA: TGTGCCAGTAGTTCTCCCGGGACAGGGGGCGGGGGCAATCAGCCCCAGCATTTT. It translates to CASSSPGTGGGGNQPQHF. The gene calls are TRBV19 and TRBJ1-5; 12 nucleotides match TRBD1. After removal of 5 bases from V and 2 bases from J, the junction contained 10 bases not matched to a gene. Germline V CDR1 and CDR2: LNHDA, SQIVND (reference sequence). The CDR3 extends over 18 amino acids.

The chain uses TRBV5-8 and TRBJ1-3, with D possibly TRBD1 on 6 matching bases. The V gene's germline CDR1 is SGHTS and CDR2 YDEGEE. Trimming took 3 bases from V and 7 from J, leaving 11 bases between them. There are 13 residues in the CDR3. The DNA of the CDR3 is TGTGCCAGCAGCTCGGGACAAGGGAACACCATATATTTT. It yields the protein CASSSGQGNTIYF.

The V gene is TRBV19, the J gene TRBJ1-5; D possibly corresponds to TRBD1 (5 bases). V was pared by 7 bases and J by 2 bases, with 21 bases between. CDR1 LNHDA and CDR2 SQIVND come from the germline V gene (reference sequence). CDR3 length: 17 amino acids. The CDR3 loop is CASTYDPREGGNQPQHF. The CDR3 coding sequence is TGTGCCAGTACCTATGACCCCCGAGAAGGGGGCAATCAGCCCCAGCATTTT. Filled out from reference TRBV19 and TRBJ1-5, the complete variable domain reads DGGITQSPKYLFRKEGQNVTLSCEQNLNHDAMYWYRQDPGQGLRLIYYSQIVNDFQKGDIAEGYSVSREKKESFPLTVTSAQKNPTAFYLCASTYDPREGGNQPQHFGDGTRLSIL.

This chain connects TRBV6-5 to TRBJ1-5; tentatively, D is TRBD1 (5 bases). The V end lost 6 bases, the J end lost 0 bases, and 12 bases lay between the germline ends. CDR1 and CDR2 from the germline V gene are MNHEY and SVGAGI. CDR3 size: 15 residues. The CDR3 nucleotides are TGTGCCAGCAGCTTACTCAGGGATAGCAATCAGCCCCAGCATTTT. Translated, it gives CASSLLRDSNQPQHF.

The chain recombines TRBV4-1 with TRBJ1-4; 8 bases are shared with TRBD1. Germline V gene data show CDR1 as MGHRA and CDR2 as YSYEKL. After removal of 4 bases from V and 3 bases from J, the junction contained 19 bases not matched to a gene. This CDR3 has 20 residues. CDR3 nucleotide sequence: TGCGCCAGCAGCCGGGAGGGGCGGCAGGGGGCGGTTGGGGCTAATGAAAAACTGTTTTTT. Protein product: CASSREGRQGAVGANEKLFF.

V and J are TRBV11-2 and TRBJ2-5; 9 bases match TRBD1. Germline V gene lookup returns CDR1 SGHAT and CDR2 FQNNGV. The CDR3 loop spans 15 amino acids. The V segment lost 4 bases and the J segment 1 base; nucleotides outside the gene matches: 4. The CDR3 nucleotides are TGTGCCAGCAGCTCGGGACAGGGAGTCCAAGAGACCCAGTACTTC. It encodes CASSSGQGVQETQYF.

The V call is TRBV5-1, the J call TRBJ1-1; D remains ambiguous. The CDR3 runs to 13 residues. Trimming pared 3 bases from V and 7 bases from J, leaving 13 bases between. Germline V gene lookup returns CDR1 SGHRS and CDR2 YFSETQ. The CDR3: CASSSDPQNEAFF. The DNA for the CDR3 is TGCGCCAGCAGCTCCGATCCTCAGAATGAAGCTTTCTTT.

The chain recombines TRBV5-1 with TRBJ1-1, with unresolved D. CDR1 is SGHRS and CDR2 is YFSETQ in the germline V gene. V gave up 2 bases and J gave up 0 bases, with 8 bases separating them. The CDR3 has 14 amino acids. The chain's CDR3 is CASSLITLNTEAFF. The DNA for the CDR3 is TGCGCCAGCAGCTTAATTACATTGAACACTGAAGCTTTCTTT.

This clone came up once. For the CDR3, the DNA is TGTGCTAGTGGTTCGACAGGGGGCCACACCGGGGAGCTGTTTTTT. As protein: CASGSTGGHTGELFF. The V call is TRBV12-5, the J call TRBJ2-2; 10 nucleotides line up with TRBD1. J lost 3 bases, V lost 4 bases, and 2 bases had no gene match. Germline V gene lookup returns CDR1 LGHNT and CDR2 FRNRAP. The CDR3 loop spans 15 amino acids.

This chain joins TRBV9 and TRBJ1-1, with 10 bases identical to TRBD1. The V gene's germline CDR1 is SGDLS and CDR2 YYNGEE. The CDR3 sequence is 15 residues long. V shed 6 bases and J 0 bases; nucleotides not matched to a gene: 5. CDR3 sequence (DNA): TGTGCCAGCACCCCCGGGACAGGGGTGAACACTGAAGCTTTCTTT. Translated, it gives CASTPGTGVNTEAFF.

The chain has TRBV25-1 and TRBJ2-5; 8 bases are shared with TRBD2. This CDR3 comprises 17 residues. Per germline, CDR1 MGHDK and CDR2 SYGVNS. V lost 5 bases to trimming and J lost 3 bases; unmatched junction nucleotides: 14. CDR3: CASSTTSGTSGKETQYF. The CDR3 DNA reads TGTGCCAGCAGTACAACATCGGGAACTAGCGGAAAAGAGACCCAGTACTTC.

J is TRBJ2-1 and V is TRBV19; D unclear. Per the germline V gene, CDR1 is LNHDA and CDR2 is SQIVND (reference sequence). This CDR3 is built from 15 residues. Trimming shortened V by 0 bases and J by 6 bases, and 12 bases separated the two germline ends. CDR3 DNA sequence: TGTGCCAGTAGTATAGATTCGCGAACCGCCAATGAGCAGTTCTTC. Amino acids: CASSIDSRTANEQFF.